The next 14 T cell receptor beta chains were all read from a single sample in a study of regulatory T cells in long-lasting Graves disease. For TCR beta, libraries came from iRepertoire HTBI primers and Arm-PCR of CDR3 regions. A single record per CDR3 protein comes from TCRdb applying MiXCR to the multiplex PCR reads. Of around 450,000 distinct CDR3 sequences in the sample, roughly 21% are singletons; the top ten hold around 7%. The time point denotes: persistent/refractory GD, antithyroid drugs over 5 years with positive TRAb. Construction of the TCR library relied on RNA isolated from PBMCs. The material was peripheral blood mononuclear cells (PBMCs), obtained when the disease was refractory, from a patient treated with antithyroid drugs. These TCRs come from a female donor with Graves disease.

This sequence joins TRBV29-1 and TRBJ1-3; 7 bases match TRBD1. This CDR3 has 13 residues. V was pared by 6 bases and J by 6 bases, with 8 bases of the junction left unmatched. Germline V lookup: CDR1 SQVTM, CDR2 ANQGSEA. CDR3 in amino acids: CSVLTGTVNTIYF. CDR3 sequence (DNA): TGCAGCGTCCTTACCGGGACAGTAAACACCATATATTTT.

V and J are TRBV9 and TRBJ1-1; no reliable D call. Trimming stripped 3 bases from V and 4 bases from J, with 10 bases between. The germline gives CDR1 SGDLS, CDR2 YYNGEE. The CDR3 is 13 residues long. The chain's CDR3 is CASSGGIGTEAFF. CDR3 DNA: TGTGCCAGCAGCGGGGGAATTGGCACTGAAGCTTTCTTT.

The V gene is TRBV5-1, the J gene TRBJ2-1, with D tentatively TRBD2 (6 bases). The V end lost 2 bases, the J end lost 6 bases, and 18 bases lay between the germline ends. The germline CDR1 and CDR2 sequences are SGHRS and YFSETQ. The CDR3 is 16 residues long. The CDR3 DNA is TGCGCCAGCAGCTTACTGGCGGGGTTGGGTGTCAATGAGCAGTTCTTC. Translating it yields CASSLLAGLGVNEQFF.

The J gene is TRBJ1-1, the V gene TRBV7-8; D is uncertain. Germline CDR1 reads SGHVS; CDR2 reads FQNEAQ. V was trimmed by 3 bases and J by 3 bases, leaving 8 bases between them. There are 13 residues in the CDR3. The CDR3 reads CASSFLEDTEAFF. The CDR3, as DNA: TGTGCCAGCAGCTTTCTCGAAGACACTGAAGCTTTCTTT. Full variable domain (rest looked up from reference TRBV7-8 and TRBJ1-1): GAGVSQSPRYKVAKRGQDVALRCDPISGHVSLFWYQQALGQGPEFLTYFQNEAQLDKSGLPSDRFFAERPEGSVSTLKIQRTQQEDSAVYLCASSFLEDTEAFFGQGTRLTVV.

The CDR3 region has the DNA TGCAGTGCTAGCGACCCGTATGGGAAAGAGACCCAGTACTTC. Translation gives CSASDPYGKETQYF. The gene calls are TRBV20-1 and TRBJ2-5; no clear D gene. The CDR3 is made up of 14 amino acids. Trimming removed 3 bases from V and 3 bases from J, with 14 bases in between. CDR1 DFQATT and CDR2 SNEGSKA come from the germline V gene (reference sequence).

At least ten counts were recorded for this clonotype. The V gene is TRBV7-9, the J gene TRBJ2-5; TRBD2 might be the D (6 bases). Germline CDR1 reads SEHNR; CDR2 reads FQNEAQ (reference sequence). V was cut by 1 base and J by 0 bases, with 9 bases left in between. This CDR3 is built from 15 residues. In DNA, the CDR3 is TGTGCCAGCAGCTTAGGATCGGGGGACCAAGAGACCCAGTACTTC. Translation: CASSLGSGDQETQYF.

This clonotype has ten or more counts. This chain uses TRBV2 with TRBJ2-2; 7 bases line up with TRBD1. The germline CDR1 and CDR2 sequences are SNHLY and FYNNEI. This CDR3 has 14 amino acids. Trimming at V came to 4 bases and at J to 6 bases, leaving 5 bases not matched to a gene. CDR3 residues: CASSVRQGSGELFF. CDR3 nucleotides: TGTGCCAGCAGTGTCCGACAGGGATCCGGGGAGCTGTTTTTT.

V and J are TRBV5-8 and TRBJ1-5; 8 positions match TRBD1. Losses at the gene ends were 0 bases for V and 1 base for J; bases not matched to a gene: 6. The CDR3 is 17 amino acids. Germline-derived CDR1 and CDR2 are SGHTS and YDEGEE. The CDR3: CASSLVPGGLSNQPQHF. The CDR3 DNA follows: TGTGCCAGCAGCTTGGTGCCAGGGGGCTTAAGCAATCAGCCCCAGCATTTT.

This clonotype was counted only a few times. The gene calls are TRBV7-8 and TRBJ1-4, with D unresolved. CDR3 length: 16 amino acids. CDR1 SGHVS and CDR2 FQNEAQ come from the germline V gene. Trimming took off 5 bases at V and 0 bases at J, with 13 bases between the two ends. CDR3 sequence reads: CASSAYPVATNEKLFF. CDR3 nucleotide sequence: TGTGCCAGCAGCGCGTACCCTGTTGCAACTAATGAAAAACTGTTTTTT.

To note about this clonotype: One end of the junction varies from germline; a read error may be responsible. DNA for the CDR3: TGTGCCAGCAGTAGGGACAGGAATACACCCCTCCACTTC. This codes for CASSRDRNTPLHF. The rearrangement links TRBV27 to TRBJ1-6; TRBD1 matches at 8 bases. CDR1 and CDR2 from the germline V gene are MNHEY and SMNVEV (reference sequence). The CDR3 loop spans 13 amino acids.

This clonotype was counted ten times or more. V usage is TRBV11-1 and J usage is TRBJ2-7; D possibly corresponds to TRBD1 (6 bases). Germline V gene sequence: CDR1 SGHAT, CDR2 FQDESV (reference sequence). The CDR3 is 13 residues long. V was cut by 11 bases and J by 3 bases, with 17 bases left in between. The CDR3 is CAARPGHLYEQYF. The CDR3 bases are TGTGCCGCAAGACCGGGACATCTCTACGAGCAGTACTTC.

With respect to this clonotype: This may arise from a read error, as a much more abundant clone is one base away. The chain couples TRBV6-1 to TRBJ1-4; D is uncertain. CDR3 size: 16 residues. Germline lookup yields CDR1 MNHNS and CDR2 SASEGT. Trimming removed 6 bases at V and 4 bases at J, with 18 bases between. In DNA, the CDR3 is TGTGCCAGCAGAGCCACAGCGGGTGTCCTTAATGAAAAACTGTTTTTT. Translating gives CASRATAGVLNEKLFF.

This clonotype was seen repeatedly, ten times or more. CDR3 bases: TGTGCCAGCAGCCTAGCCGAGTTTGGCTACACCTTC. It codes for CASSLAEFGYTF. The gene calls are TRBV28 and TRBJ1-2; no reliable D call. Trimming shortened V by 6 bases and J by 7 bases, and 12 bases separated the two germline ends. CDR1 is MDHEN, CDR2 SYDVKM, per germline. The CDR3 loop spans 12 amino acids.

This rearrangement joins TRBV5-1 to TRBJ2-3; D ambiguous. The CDR3 is 15 amino acids. Germline assignment: CDR1 SGHRS and CDR2 YFSETQ. V shed 0 bases and J shed 0 bases, with 8 bases lying between them. CDR3 in DNA: TGCGCCAGCAGCTTGGGGACGGATAGCACAGATACGCAGTATTTT. It yields the protein CASSLGTDSTDTQYF.